This T cell receptor (beta chain) was documented in a study of blood T cell repertoires in COVID-19. The V and J ends lost 2 bases and 0 bases respectively, with 6 bases between them. Germline V gene sequence: CDR1 SGHNT, CDR2 YYREEE (reference sequence). The CDR3 extends over 14 amino acids. Repertoires were generated with immunoSEQ multiplex PCR, while TCRdb's copy carries only in-frame clones and drops some. This table holds 180,000 or so clones, approximately 88% found once. This clonotype was obtained from a woman aged 40-49 years with COVID-19, enrolled during active disease. The sample taken for sequencing was peripheral blood. The chain joins TRBV5-4 to TRBJ2-1; D uncertain. Here the CDR3 reads CASSFGGSYNEQFF. CDR3 nucleotides: TGTGCCAGCAGCTTCGGCGGCTCCTACAATGAGCAGTTCTTC.